What follows is one TCR beta chain and its context. Repertoires were generated with immunoSEQ multiplex PCR, while TCRdb's copy carries only in-frame clones and drops some. The sample shows 200,000 to 300,000 clones, 85% of them seen only once. The data stem from a study of blood T cell repertoires in COVID-19. Study-level information: Whether acute or convalescent, the COVID-19 samples came from the United States, Italy and Spain. T cells, B-cell-depleted T cells, or PBMCs supplied cDNA or gDNA.

The V and J ends lost 6 bases and 4 bases respectively, with 15 bases between them. Germline values: CDR1 MNHEY, CDR2 SVGAGI. The CDR3 totals 14 residues. Study members were between about 18 and 100 years old and lived in some 22 US regions. Clinical history as reported by participants underpinned cohort assignment. This chain joins TRBV6-5 and TRBJ1-2; D not certain. This receptor was obtained from a woman aged 45-65 years with acute COVID-19. Specimen: PBMCs or T cells enriched from blood (not recorded which). The CDR3 loop is CASRSSRSSYGYTF. CDR3 DNA: TGTGCCAGCAGATCCTCTAGGTCGTCCTATGGCTACACCTTC.